This T cell receptor (beta chain) was profiled in a study of blood T cell repertoires in COVID-19. In terms of age and location, participants ranged from roughly 18 to 90 years and lived in under 30 US areas. The data were produced by immunoSEQ multiplex PCR, yet TCRdb's version contains in-frame clones alone and is incomplete. The sample consists of 200,000 to 250,000 clones, 82% of them appearing once. The sequencing input was PBMCs or T cells enriched from blood (not recorded which). The receptor comes from a woman aged 55-69 years who had recovered from COVID-19.

In nucleotides, the CDR3 is TGTGCCAGCAGCTTCAGGGCAGGGGACCGCAATGAGCAGTTCTTC. This translates into CASSFRAGDRNEQFF. The chain carries TRBV7-8 and TRBJ2-1, with a tentative D call TRBD1 (6 bases). This CDR3 contains 15 residues. Germline V CDR1 and CDR2: SGHVS, FQNEAQ. The V end was cut by 3 bases, the J end by 6 bases, with 15 bases between.